A single sample gave rise to the 13 T cell receptor beta chains below, sequenced in a study of blood T cell repertoires in COVID-19. TCRdb keeps only in-frame clones here, not all; method: immunoSEQ multiplex PCR. This sample has about 75,000 clones, with approximately 86% found just once. The source material was peripheral blood. These receptors were collected from a woman in her forties or fifties with acute or convalescent COVID-19.

The V call is TRBV30, the J call TRBJ2-7; maybe TRBD1 (5 bases). This CDR3 comprises 14 residues. Between the trimmed V and J ends, which lost 0 bases and 5 bases, there was a span of 14 bases. In germline, CDR1 is GTSNPN, CDR2 SVGIG (reference sequence). The CDR3 sequence: CAWSVEQVDHEQYF. Here the CDR3 DNA reads TGTGCCTGGAGTGTTGAACAGGTGGATCACGAGCAGTACTTC.

V is TRBV2 and J is TRBJ1-3, with a tentative D call TRBD1 (5 bases). V was trimmed by 7 bases and J by 2 bases, leaving 12 bases between them. This CDR3 comprises 14 residues. The germline V gene encodes CDR1 SNHLY and CDR2 FYNNEI. As DNA, the CDR3 is TGTGCCAGCAAAGGTCAGACAGCTGGAAACACCATATATTTT. It is translated as CASKGQTAGNTIYF. Complete variable domain (other parts from reference TRBV2 and TRBJ1-3): EPEVTQTPSHQVTQMGQEVILRCVPISNHLYFYWYRQILGQKVEFLVSFYNNEISEKSEIFDDQFSVERPDGSNFTLKIRSTKLEDSAMYFCASKGQTAGNTIYFGEGSWLTVV.

V usage is TRBV5-1 and J usage is TRBJ2-7; possible D gene TRBD2, 5 bases. The CDR3 totals 17 residues. Germline V CDR1 and CDR2: SGHRS, YFSETQ. The V end lost 4 bases, the J end lost 5 bases, and 25 bases lay between the germline ends. The CDR3 DNA reads TGCGCCAGCAGCCCGCCGCCGGGGTTTAATACACCTGACGAGCAGTACTTC. This codes for CASSPPPGFNTPDEQYF.

This clone showed up just once. Written as DNA, the CDR3 is TGTGCCAGCAGCCCCCAAACAGGGGCGAACACTGAAGCTTTCTTT. Translated: CASSPQTGANTEAFF. This rearrangement joins TRBV7-3 to TRBJ1-1; 7 bases are a match to TRBD1. CDR3 size: 15 residues. V shed 5 bases and J 1 base; nucleotides not matched to a gene: 7. From germline, CDR1 is SGHTA and CDR2 FQGTGA. The variable domain in full, completed from reference TRBV7-3 and TRBJ1-1, reads GAGVSQTPSNKVTEKGKYVELRCDPISGHTALYWYRQSLGQGPEFLIYFQGTGAADDSGLPNDRFFAVRPEGSVSTLKIQRTERGDSAVYLCASSPQTGANTEAFFGQGTRLTVV.

The V call is TRBV30, the J call TRBJ1-2; TRBD1 might be the D (6 bases). This CDR3 has 15 residues. Germline CDR1 and CDR2: GTSNPN and SVGIG (reference sequence). Trimming left V 2 bases short and J 5 bases short, with 18 bases between. The CDR3 protein is CAWSPSPGTSYGYTF. Written as DNA, the CDR3 is TGTGCCTGGAGTCCCTCTCCCGGGACATCGTATGGCTACACCTTC. Full variable domain (remainder filled in from reference TRBV30 and TRBJ1-2): SQTIHQWPATLVQPVGSPLSLECTVEGTSNPNLYWYRQAAGRGLQLLFYSVGIGQISSEVPQNLSASRPQDRQFILSSKKLLLSDSGFYLCAWSPSPGTSYGYTFGSGTRLTVV.

V and J are TRBV18 and TRBJ1-1; D is ambiguous. The CDR3 extends over 14 amino acids. Germline CDR1 reads KGHSH; CDR2 reads LQKENI. Trimming removed 3 bases from V and 1 base from J, with 9 bases in between. CDR3 loop: CASSPNEANTEAFF. CDR3 nucleotides: TGTGCCAGCTCACCCAACGAGGCGAACACTGAAGCTTTCTTT.

The chain couples TRBV19 to TRBJ2-1; 8 nucleotides match TRBD1. The length of the CDR3 is 15 residues. CDR1 is LNHDA, CDR2 SQIVND, per germline (reference sequence). V shed 5 bases and J 0 bases; nucleotides not matched to a gene: 3. The CDR3 nucleotides are TGTGCCAGTAGTCAGGGGGCAACCTCCTACAATGAGCAGTTCTTC. It yields the protein CASSQGATSYNEQFF.

The rearrangement joins TRBV6-5 to TRBJ2-2; 8 bases map to TRBD2. Unmatched junction bases numbered 10, after V lost 6 bases and J lost 7 bases. Per germline, CDR1 MNHEY and CDR2 SVGAGI. This CDR3 spans 15 amino acids. CDR3 in amino acids: CASRKIGRAGGELFF. CDR3 in DNA: TGTGCCAGCAGGAAGATCGGGAGGGCAGGCGGGGAGCTGTTTTTT.

The rearrangement uses TRBV2 and TRBJ1-2; the match to TRBD1 covers 7 bases. Germline CDR1 SNHLY, CDR2 FYNNEI. This CDR3 spans 15 amino acids. V lost 6 bases, J lost 10 bases, and 17 bases stayed unmatched. CDR3 loop: CASSELDRAVEDYTF. The CDR3 DNA sequence: TGTGCCAGCAGCGAGCTCGACAGGGCGGTTGAGGACTACACCTTC.

The J gene is TRBJ2-1, the V gene TRBV9; possible D gene TRBD2, 6 bases. Germline V gene lookup returns CDR1 SGDLS and CDR2 YYNGEE. This CDR3 has 16 amino acids. V was cut by 0 bases and J by 0 bases, with 10 bases left in between. CDR3 coding DNA: TGTGCCAGCAGCGTAGCTAGCGACAGCTCCTACAATGAGCAGTTCTTC. Residues: CASSVASDSSYNEQFF.

The chain carries TRBV28 and TRBJ2-7; D gene uncertain. Germline-derived CDR1 and CDR2 are MDHEN and SYDVKM. The CDR3 sequence is 14 residues long. With 0 bases removed from V and 0 bases from J, the gap between germline ends came to 6 bases. The CDR3 DNA reads as TGTGCCAGCAGTTTATGGGCCAGCTCCTACGAGCAGTACTTC. As protein: CASSLWASSYEQYF. The complete variable domain, with remaining parts taken from reference TRBV28 and TRBJ2-7, reads DVKVTQSSRYLVKRTGEKVFLECVQDMDHENMFWYRQDPGLGLRLIYFSYDVKMKEKGDIPEGYSVSREKKERFSLILESASTNQTSMYLCASSLWASSYEQYFGPGTRLTVT.

The chain couples TRBV10-3 to TRBJ2-2, with D possibly matching TRBD1 (5 bases). CDR1 ENHRY and CDR2 SYGVKD come from the germline V gene. Trimming cost V 3 bases and J 5 bases, with 7 bases left between them. The CDR3 runs to 13 residues. The chain's CDR3 is CAISDSGTGELFF. In DNA form, the CDR3 reads TGTGCCATCAGTGATTCAGGGACCGGGGAGCTGTTTTTT.

The gene calls are TRBV5-1 and TRBJ2-7, with TRBD1 matching over 9 bases. The CDR3 consists of 16 residues. J gave up 6 bases and V 0 bases, and 10 bases lay outside the gene matches. Per the germline V gene, CDR1 is SGHRS and CDR2 is YFSETQ. CDR3 protein: CASSLGPGQGGGEQYF. CDR3 nucleotides: TGCGCCAGCAGCTTGGGTCCGGGACAGGGAGGTGGCGAGCAGTACTTC.